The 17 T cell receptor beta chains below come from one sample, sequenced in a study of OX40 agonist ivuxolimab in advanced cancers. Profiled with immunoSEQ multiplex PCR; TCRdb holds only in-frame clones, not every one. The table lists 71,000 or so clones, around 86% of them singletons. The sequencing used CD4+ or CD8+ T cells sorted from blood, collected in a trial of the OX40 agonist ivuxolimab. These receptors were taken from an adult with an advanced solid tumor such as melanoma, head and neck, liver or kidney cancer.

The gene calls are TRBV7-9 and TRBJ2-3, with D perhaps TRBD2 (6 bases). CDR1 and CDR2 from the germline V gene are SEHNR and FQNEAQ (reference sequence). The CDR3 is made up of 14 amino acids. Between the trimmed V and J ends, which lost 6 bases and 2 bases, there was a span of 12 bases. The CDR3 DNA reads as TGTGCCAGCAGTCTCGGCGGGACCACAGATACGCAGTATTTT. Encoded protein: CASSLGGTTDTQYF.

The chain's CDR3 is CASSPGGLRETQYF. In DNA, the CDR3 is TGTGCCAGCAGTCCAGGGGGCCTCAGGGAGACCCAGTACTTC. The chain links TRBV28 to TRBJ2-5; 8 bases map to TRBD1. This CDR3 has 14 residues. Germline CDR1 is MDHEN and CDR2 is SYDVKM. V shed 5 bases, J shed 5 bases, and the junction held 7 bases outside the gene matches.

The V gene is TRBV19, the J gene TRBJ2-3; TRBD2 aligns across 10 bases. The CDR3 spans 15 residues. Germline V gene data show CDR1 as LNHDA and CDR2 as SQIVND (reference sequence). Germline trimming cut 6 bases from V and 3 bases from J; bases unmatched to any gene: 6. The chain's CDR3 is CASSSGSGRTDTQYF. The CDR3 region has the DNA TGTGCCAGTAGCTCAGGTAGCGGGAGGACAGATACGCAGTATTTT.

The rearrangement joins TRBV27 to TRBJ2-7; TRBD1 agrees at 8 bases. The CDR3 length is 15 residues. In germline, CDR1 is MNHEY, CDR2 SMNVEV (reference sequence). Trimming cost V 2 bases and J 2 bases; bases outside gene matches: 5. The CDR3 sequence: CASSLRQGITYEQYF. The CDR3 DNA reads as TGTGCCAGCAGTTTAAGACAGGGGATTACCTACGAGCAGTACTTC.

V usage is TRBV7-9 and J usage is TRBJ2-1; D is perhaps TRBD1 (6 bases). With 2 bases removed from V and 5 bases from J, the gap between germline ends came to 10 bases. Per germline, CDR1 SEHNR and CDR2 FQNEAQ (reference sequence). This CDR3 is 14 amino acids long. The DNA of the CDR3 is TGTGCCAGCAGCTTACCCCGACAGGACAATGAGCAGTTCTTC. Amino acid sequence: CASSLPRQDNEQFF.

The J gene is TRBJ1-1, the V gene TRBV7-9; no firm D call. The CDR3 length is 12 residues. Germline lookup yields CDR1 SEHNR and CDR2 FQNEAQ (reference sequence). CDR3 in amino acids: CASGSLNTEAFF. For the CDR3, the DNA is TGTGCTTCGGGGAGCCTGAACACTGAAGCTTTCTTT.

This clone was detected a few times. The CDR3 nucleotides read TGTGCCAGTGCCTACGGGGTCATGAACACTGAAGCTTTCTTT. Encoded protein: CASAYGVMNTEAFF. The V call is TRBV2, the J call TRBJ1-1, with unresolved D. The CDR3 has 14 amino acids. Germline V gene data show CDR1 as SNHLY and CDR2 as FYNNEI. The ends were cut back, 9 bases at V and 0 bases at J, with 14 bases in the middle.

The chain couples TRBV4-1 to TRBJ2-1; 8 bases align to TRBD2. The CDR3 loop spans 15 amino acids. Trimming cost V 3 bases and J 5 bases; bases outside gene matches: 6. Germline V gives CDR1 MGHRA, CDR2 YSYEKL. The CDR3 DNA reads TGCGCCAGCAGCCAGGGGGGGGGACTAGACAATGAGCAGTTCTTC. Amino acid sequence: CASSQGGGLDNEQFF.

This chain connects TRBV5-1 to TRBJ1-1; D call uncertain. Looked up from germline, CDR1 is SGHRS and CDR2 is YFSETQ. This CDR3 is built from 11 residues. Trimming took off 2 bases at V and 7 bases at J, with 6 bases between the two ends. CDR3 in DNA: TGCGCCAGCAGCTTTTCGGGTGAAGCTTTCTTT. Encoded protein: CASSFSGEAFF.

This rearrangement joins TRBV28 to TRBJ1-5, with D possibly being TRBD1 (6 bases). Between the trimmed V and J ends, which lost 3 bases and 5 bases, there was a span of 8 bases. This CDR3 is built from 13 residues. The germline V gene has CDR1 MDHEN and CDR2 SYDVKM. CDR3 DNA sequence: TGTGCCAGCAGTTTGGGGGCCCATCAGCCCCAGCATTTT. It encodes CASSLGAHQPQHF.

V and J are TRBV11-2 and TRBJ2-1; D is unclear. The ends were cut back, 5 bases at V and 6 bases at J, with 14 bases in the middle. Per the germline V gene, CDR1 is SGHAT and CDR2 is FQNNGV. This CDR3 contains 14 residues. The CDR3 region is CASSKDPSSNEQFF. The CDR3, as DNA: TGTGCCAGCAGCAAGGATCCGAGCAGCAATGAGCAGTTCTTC.

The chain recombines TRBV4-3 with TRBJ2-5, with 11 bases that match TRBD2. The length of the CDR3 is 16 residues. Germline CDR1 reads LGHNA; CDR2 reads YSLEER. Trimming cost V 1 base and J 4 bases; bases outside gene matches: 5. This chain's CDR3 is CASSQGALAGGETQYF. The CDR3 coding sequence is TGCGCCAGCAGCCAAGGAGCCCTAGCGGGAGGAGAGACCCAGTACTTC.

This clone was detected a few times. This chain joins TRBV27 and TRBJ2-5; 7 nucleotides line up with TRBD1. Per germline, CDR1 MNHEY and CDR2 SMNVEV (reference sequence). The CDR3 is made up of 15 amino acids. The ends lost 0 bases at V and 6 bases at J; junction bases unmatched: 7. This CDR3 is CASSLSPQGWQTQYF. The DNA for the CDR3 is TGTGCCAGCAGTTTATCCCCACAGGGGTGGCAGACCCAGTACTTC.

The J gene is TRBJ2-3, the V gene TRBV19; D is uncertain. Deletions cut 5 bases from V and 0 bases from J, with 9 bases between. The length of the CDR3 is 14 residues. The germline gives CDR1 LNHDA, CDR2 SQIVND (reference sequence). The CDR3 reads CASSPKESTDTQYF. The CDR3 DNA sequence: TGTGCCAGTAGTCCAAAAGAGAGCACAGATACGCAGTATTTT.

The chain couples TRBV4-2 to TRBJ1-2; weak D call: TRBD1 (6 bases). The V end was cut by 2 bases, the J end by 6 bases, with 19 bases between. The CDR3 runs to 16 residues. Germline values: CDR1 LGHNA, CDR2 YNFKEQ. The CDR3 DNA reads TGTGCCAGCAGCCAATCCCCGACAAGGGGGGGACATGGCTACACCTTC. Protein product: CASSQSPTRGGHGYTF.

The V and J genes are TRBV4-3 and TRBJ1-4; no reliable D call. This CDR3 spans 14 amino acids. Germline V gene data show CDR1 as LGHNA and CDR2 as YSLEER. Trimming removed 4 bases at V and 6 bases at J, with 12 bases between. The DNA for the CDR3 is TGCGCCAGCAGCCCCGCCATGGGCTATGAAAAACTGTTTTTT. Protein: CASSPAMGYEKLFF.

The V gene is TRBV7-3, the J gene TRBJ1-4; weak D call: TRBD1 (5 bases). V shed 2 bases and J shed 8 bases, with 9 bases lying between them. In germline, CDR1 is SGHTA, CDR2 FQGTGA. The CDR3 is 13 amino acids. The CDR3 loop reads CASSLGSGEKLFF. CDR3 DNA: TGTGCCAGCAGCTTAGGGTCAGGGGAAAAACTGTTTTTT.